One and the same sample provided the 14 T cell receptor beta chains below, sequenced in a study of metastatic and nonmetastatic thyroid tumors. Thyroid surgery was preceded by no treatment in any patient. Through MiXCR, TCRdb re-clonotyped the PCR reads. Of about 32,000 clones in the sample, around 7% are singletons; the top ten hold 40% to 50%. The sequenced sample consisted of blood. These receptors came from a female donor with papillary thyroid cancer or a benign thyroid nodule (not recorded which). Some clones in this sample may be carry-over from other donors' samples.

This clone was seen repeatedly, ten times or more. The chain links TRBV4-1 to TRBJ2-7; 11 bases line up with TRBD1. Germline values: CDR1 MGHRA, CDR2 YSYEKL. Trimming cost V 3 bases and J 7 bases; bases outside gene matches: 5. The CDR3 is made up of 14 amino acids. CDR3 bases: TGCGCCAGCAGCCAGCGGACAGGGGGCGCGGAGCAGTACTTC. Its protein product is CASSQRTGGAEQYF.

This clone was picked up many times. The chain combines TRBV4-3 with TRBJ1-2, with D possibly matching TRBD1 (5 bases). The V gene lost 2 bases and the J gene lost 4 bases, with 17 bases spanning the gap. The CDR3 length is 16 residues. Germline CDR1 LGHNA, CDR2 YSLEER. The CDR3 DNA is TGCGCCAGCAGCCAACATTTACACCAGGGACGCTATGGCTACACCTTC. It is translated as CASSQHLHQGRYGYTF.

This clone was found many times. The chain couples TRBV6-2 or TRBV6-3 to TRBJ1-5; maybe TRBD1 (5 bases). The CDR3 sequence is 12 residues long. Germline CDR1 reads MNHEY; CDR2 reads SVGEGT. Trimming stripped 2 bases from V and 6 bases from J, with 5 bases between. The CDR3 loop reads CASSYGGQPQHF. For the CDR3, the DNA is TGTGCCAGCAGTTACGGGGGTCAGCCCCAGCATTTT.

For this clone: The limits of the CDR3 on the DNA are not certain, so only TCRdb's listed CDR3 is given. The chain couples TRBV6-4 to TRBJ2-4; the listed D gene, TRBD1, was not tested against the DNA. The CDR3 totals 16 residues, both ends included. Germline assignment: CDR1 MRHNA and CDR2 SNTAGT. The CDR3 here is CASPSGRDLAKNIQYF.

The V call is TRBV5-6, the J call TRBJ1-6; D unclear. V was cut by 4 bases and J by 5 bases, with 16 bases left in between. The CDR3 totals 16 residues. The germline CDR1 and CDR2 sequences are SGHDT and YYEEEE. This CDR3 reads CASSPLRNRDNSPLHF. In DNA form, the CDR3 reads TGTGCCAGCAGCCCTCTCCGCAACCGTGATAATTCACCCCTCCACTTT.

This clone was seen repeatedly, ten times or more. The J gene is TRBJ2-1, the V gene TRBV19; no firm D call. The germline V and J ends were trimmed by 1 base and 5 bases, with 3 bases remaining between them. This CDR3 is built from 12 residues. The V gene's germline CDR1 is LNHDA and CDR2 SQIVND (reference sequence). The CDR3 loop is CASSIANNEQFF. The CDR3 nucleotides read TGTGCCAGTAGTATAGCGAACAATGAGCAGTTCTTC.

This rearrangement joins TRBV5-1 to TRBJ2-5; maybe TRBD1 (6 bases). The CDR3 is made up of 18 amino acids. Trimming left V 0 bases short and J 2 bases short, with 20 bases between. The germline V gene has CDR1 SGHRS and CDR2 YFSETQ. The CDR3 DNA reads TGCGCCAGCAGCTTGGACCAAACAGTGAGGGGGTGGCAAGAGACCCAGTACTTC. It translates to CASSLDQTVRGWQETQYF.

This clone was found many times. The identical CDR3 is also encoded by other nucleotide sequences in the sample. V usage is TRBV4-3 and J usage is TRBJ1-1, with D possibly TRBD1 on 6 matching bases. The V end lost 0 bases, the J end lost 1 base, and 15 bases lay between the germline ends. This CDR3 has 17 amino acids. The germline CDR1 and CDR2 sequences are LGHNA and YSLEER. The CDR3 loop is CASSQDQYTGPNTEAFF. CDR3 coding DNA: TGCGCCAGCAGCCAAGATCAATATACAGGGCCGAACACTGAAGCTTTCTTT.

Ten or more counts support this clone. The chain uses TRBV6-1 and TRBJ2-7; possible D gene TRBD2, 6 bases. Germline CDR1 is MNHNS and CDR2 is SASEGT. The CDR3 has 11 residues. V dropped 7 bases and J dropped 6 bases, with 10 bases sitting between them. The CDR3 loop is CASTRGGEQYF. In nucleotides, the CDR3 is TGTGCCAGCACTAGGGGAGGCGAGCAGTACTTC.

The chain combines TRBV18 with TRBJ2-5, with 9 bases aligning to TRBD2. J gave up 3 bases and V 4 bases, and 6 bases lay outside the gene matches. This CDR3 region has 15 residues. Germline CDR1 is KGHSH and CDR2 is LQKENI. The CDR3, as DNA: TGTGCCAGCTCACAATCGGGACTAGCCGAAGAGACCCAGTACTTC. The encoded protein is CASSQSGLAEETQYF. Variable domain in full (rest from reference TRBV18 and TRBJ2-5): NAGVMQNPRHLVRRRGQEARLRCSPMKGHSHVYWYRQLPEEGLKFMVYLQKENIIDESGMPKERFSAEFPKEGPSILRIQQVVRGDSAAYFCASSQSGLAEETQYFGPGTRLLVL.

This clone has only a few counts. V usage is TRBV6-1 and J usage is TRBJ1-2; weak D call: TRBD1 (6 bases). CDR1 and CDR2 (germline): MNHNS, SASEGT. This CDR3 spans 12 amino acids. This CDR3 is CANMGGAYGYTF. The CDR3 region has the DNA TGTGCAAACATGGGGGGGGCCTATGGCTACACCTTC.

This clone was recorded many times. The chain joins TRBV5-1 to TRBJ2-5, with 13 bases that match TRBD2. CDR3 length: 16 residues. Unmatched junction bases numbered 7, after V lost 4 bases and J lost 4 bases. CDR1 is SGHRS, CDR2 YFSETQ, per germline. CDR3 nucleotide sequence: TGCGCCAGCAGCCCTGGGGGACTAGCGGGGAGAGAGACCCAGTACTTC. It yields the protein CASSPGGLAGRETQYF.

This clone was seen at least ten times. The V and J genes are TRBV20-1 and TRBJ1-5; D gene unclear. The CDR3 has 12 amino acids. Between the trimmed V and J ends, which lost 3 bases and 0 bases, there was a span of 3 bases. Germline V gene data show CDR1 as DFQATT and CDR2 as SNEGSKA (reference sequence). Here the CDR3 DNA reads TGCAGTGCTAGGGATAGCAATCAGCCCCAGCATTTT. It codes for CSARDSNQPQHF.

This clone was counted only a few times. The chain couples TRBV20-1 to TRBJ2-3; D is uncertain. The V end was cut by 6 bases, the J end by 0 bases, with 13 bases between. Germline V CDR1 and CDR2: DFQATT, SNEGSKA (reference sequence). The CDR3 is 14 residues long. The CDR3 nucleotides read TGCAGTGCCGCGAGCACTTCTAGCACAGATACGCAGTATTTT. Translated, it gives CSAASTSSTDTQYF.